The 9 T cell receptor beta chains below come from one sample, sequenced in a study of control samples from healthy donors and cancer patients. TCRdb's copy holds only in-frame clones and misses some; the assay was immunoSEQ multiplex PCR. The sample consists of around 70,000 clones, roughly 93% of them appearing once. The sequencing input was blood. These receptors were collected from a woman in her 30s in good health.

V gene TRBV7-3 combines with J gene TRBJ2-2; D call uncertain. Trimming shortened V by 0 bases and J by 5 bases, and 7 bases separated the two germline ends. Germline-derived CDR1 and CDR2 are SGHTA and FQGTGA. CDR3 size: 14 residues. The CDR3 DNA reads TGTGCCAGCAGCTTAACCCGACTGACCGGGGAGCTGTTTTTT. Protein: CASSLTRLTGELFF.

The J gene is TRBJ2-7, the V gene TRBV9; 9 nucleotides agree with TRBD1. J gave up 3 bases and V 1 base, and 17 bases lay outside the gene matches. CDR3 length: 19 amino acids. Germline lookup yields CDR1 SGDLS and CDR2 YYNGEE. This CDR3 is CASSVSLSRTGDPGYEQYF. The CDR3 coding sequence is TGTGCCAGCAGCGTAAGCCTGTCACGGACAGGGGACCCGGGCTACGAGCAGTACTTC.

The chain has TRBV2 and TRBJ1-5, with no clear D. From germline, CDR1 is SNHLY and CDR2 FYNNEI. Deletions cut 3 bases from V and 0 bases from J, with 9 bases between. The length of the CDR3 is 15 residues. CDR3 amino acids: CASSDSANSNQPQHF. CDR3 sequence (DNA): TGTGCCAGCAGTGACTCAGCAAATAGCAATCAGCCCCAGCATTTT.

The chain combines TRBV5-1 with TRBJ2-1; possible D gene TRBD1, 5 bases. From germline, CDR1 is SGHRS and CDR2 YFSETQ. The CDR3 spans 17 residues. V was pared by 3 bases and J by 8 bases, with 24 bases between. The CDR3 DNA reads TGCGCCAGCAGCTCGGAATTCCGGGCAGGGTTGAGGCATGAGCAGTTCTTC. Translating it yields CASSSEFRAGLRHEQFF.

The chain employs TRBV12-3 or TRBV12-4 and TRBJ1-2, with D perhaps TRBD1 (6 bases). The ends were cut back, 5 bases at V and 8 bases at J, with 15 bases in the middle. This CDR3 spans 13 amino acids. Here the CDR3 reads CASSTLRGDGYTF. Written as DNA, the CDR3 is TGTGCCAGCAGTACCCTCAGGGGAGACGGCTACACCTTC.

CDR3 DNA: TGTGCCAGCAGCCGCAATCTTCGGGGGGCAGGTGGCTACACCTTC. It codes for CASSRNLRGAGGYTF. The chain has TRBV14 and TRBJ1-2; possibly TRBD1 for D (6 bases). The germline CDR1 and CDR2 sequences are SGHDN and FVKESK. Trimming took 4 bases from V and 7 from J, leaving 19 bases between them. The CDR3 runs to 15 residues.

The CDR3 spells CASSTSGTLTGNTIYF. CDR3 nucleotide sequence: TGTGCCAGTAGTACCTCCGGGACACTCACTGGAAACACCATATATTTT. The V call is TRBV19, the J call TRBJ1-3; weak D call: TRBD1 (6 bases). This CDR3 is 16 amino acids long. V shed 4 bases and J shed 2 bases, with 15 bases lying between them. Germline V gene sequence: CDR1 LNHDA, CDR2 SQIVND (reference sequence).

The chain employs TRBV19 and TRBJ1-4; no clear D gene. V gave up 5 bases and J gave up 11 bases, with 6 bases separating them. The CDR3 length is 10 residues. Germline values: CDR1 LNHDA, CDR2 SQIVND (reference sequence). The CDR3 region is CASSSGKLFF. The CDR3 bases are TGTGCCAGTAGTTCCGGGAAACTGTTTTTT.

The chain combines TRBV14 with TRBJ1-2, with D possibly TRBD1 on 5 matching bases. V was clipped by 3 bases and J by 4 bases, with 9 bases between them. Germline-derived CDR1 and CDR2 are SGHDN and FVKESK. The CDR3 has 13 amino acids. The CDR3, as DNA: TGTGCCAGCAGCCATGTTCAGGGCTATGGCTACACCTTC. Protein: CASSHVQGYGYTF. The full variable domain, rest sourced from reference TRBV14 and TRBJ1-2, is EAGVTQFPSHSVIEKGQTVTLRCDPISGHDNLYWYRRVMGKEIKFLLHFVKESKQDESGMPNNRFLAERTGGTYSTLKVQPAELEDSGVYFCASSHVQGYGYTFGSGTRLTVV.